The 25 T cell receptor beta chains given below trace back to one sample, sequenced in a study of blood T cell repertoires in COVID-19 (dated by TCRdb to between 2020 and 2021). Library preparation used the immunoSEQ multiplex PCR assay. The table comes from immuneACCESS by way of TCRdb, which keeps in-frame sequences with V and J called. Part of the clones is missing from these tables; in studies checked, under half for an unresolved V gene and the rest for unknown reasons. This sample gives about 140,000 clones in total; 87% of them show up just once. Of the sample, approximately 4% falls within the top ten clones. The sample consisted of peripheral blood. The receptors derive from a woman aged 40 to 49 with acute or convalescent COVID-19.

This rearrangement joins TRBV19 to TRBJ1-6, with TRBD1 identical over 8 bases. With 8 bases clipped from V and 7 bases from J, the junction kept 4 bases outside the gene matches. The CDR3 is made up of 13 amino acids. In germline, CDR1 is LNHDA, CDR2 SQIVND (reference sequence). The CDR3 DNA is TGTGCCAGTTCCGGGACAGGAAATTCACCCCTCCACTTT. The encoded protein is CASSGTGNSPLHF. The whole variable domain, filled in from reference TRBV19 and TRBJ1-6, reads DGGITQSPKYLFRKEGQNVTLSCEQNLNHDAMYWYRQDPGQGLRLIYYSQIVNDFQKGDIAEGYSVSREKKESFPLTVTSAQKNPTAFYLCASSGTGNSPLHFGNGTRLTVT.

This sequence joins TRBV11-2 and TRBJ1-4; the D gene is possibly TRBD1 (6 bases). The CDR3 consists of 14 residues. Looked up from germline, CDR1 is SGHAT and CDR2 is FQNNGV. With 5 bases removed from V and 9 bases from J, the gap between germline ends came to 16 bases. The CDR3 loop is CASSRTGSGKKLFF. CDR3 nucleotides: TGTGCCAGCAGCCGAACAGGGAGTGGGAAAAAACTGTTTTTT.

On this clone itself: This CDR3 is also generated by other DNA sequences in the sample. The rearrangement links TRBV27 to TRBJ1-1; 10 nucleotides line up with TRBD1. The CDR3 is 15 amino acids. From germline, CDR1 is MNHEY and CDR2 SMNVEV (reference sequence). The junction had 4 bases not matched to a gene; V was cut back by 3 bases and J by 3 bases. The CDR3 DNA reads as TGTGCCAGCAGTTTCGGACAGGGGGGGGACACTGAAGCTTTCTTT. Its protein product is CASSFGQGGDTEAFF.

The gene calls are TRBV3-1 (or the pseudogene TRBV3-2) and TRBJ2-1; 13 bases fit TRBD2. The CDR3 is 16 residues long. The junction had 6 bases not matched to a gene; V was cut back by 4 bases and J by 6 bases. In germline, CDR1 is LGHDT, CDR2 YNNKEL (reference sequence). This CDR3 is CASSLWTSGRGNEQFF. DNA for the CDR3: TGTGCCAGCAGCCTTTGGACTAGCGGGAGAGGCAATGAGCAGTTCTTC.

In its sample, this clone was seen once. The CDR3 is CASSQVDRVNYGYTF. In DNA, the CDR3 is TGCGCCAGCAGCCAAGTGGACAGGGTGAACTATGGCTACACCTTC. The gene calls are TRBV4-1 and TRBJ1-2, with 8 nucleotides matching TRBD1. CDR1 is MGHRA and CDR2 is YSYEKL in the germline V gene. With V trimmed by 1 base and J by 2 bases, 3 bases remained unmatched. This CDR3 has 15 residues.

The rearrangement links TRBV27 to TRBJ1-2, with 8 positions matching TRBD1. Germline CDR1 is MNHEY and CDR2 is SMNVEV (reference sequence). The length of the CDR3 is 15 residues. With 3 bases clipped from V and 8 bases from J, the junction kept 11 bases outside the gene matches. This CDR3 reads CASSFGSGGGGGYTF. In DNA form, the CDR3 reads TGTGCCAGCAGTTTCGGGTCAGGGGGCGGTGGGGGCTACACCTTC.

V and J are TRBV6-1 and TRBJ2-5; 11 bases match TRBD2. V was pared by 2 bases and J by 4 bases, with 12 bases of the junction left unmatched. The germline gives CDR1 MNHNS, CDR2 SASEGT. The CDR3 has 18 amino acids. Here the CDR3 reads CASSETRIAGGPGETQYF. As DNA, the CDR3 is TGTGCCAGCAGTGAAACCCGGATAGCGGGAGGGCCTGGAGAGACCCAGTACTTC.

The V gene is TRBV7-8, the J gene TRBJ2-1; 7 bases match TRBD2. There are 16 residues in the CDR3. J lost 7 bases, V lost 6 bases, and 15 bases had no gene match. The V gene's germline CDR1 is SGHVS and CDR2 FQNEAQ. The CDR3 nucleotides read TGTGCCAGCAGTTACCTCCAGAGCGGGGCAAGGAATGAGCAGTTCTTC. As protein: CASSYLQSGARNEQFF.

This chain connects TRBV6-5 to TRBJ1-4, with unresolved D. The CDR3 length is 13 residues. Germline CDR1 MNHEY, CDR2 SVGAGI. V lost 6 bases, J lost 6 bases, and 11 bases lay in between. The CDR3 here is CASRPAPYEKLFF. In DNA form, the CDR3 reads TGTGCCAGCAGGCCCGCGCCTTATGAAAAACTGTTTTTT.

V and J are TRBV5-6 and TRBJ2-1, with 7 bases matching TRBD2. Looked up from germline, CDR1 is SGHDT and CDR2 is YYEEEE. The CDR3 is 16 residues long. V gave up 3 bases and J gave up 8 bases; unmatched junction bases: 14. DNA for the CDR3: TGTGCCAGCAGCTCGACACTGGGGCGGGGAGGGGATGAGCAGTTCTTC. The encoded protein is CASSSTLGRGGDEQFF.

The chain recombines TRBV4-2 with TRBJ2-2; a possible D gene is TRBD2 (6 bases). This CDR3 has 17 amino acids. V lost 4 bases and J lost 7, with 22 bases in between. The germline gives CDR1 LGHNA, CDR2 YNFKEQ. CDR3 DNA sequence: TGTGCCAGCAGCCTCCGTTCTGGCGGAGGGTATGGCGGGGAGCTGTTTTTT. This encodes CASSLRSGGGYGGELFF.

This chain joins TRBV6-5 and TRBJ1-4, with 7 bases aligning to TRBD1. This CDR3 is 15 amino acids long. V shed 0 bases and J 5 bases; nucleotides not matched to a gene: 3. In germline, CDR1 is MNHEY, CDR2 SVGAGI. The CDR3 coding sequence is TGTGCCAGCAGTTACTCAGGGGGCGTGAATGAAAAACTGTTTTTT. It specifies CASSYSGGVNEKLFF.

The CDR3 sequence: CASSQDIYEQYF. CDR3 bases: TGTGCCAGCAGCCAGGACATCTACGAGCAGTACTTC. The chain carries TRBV5-5 and TRBJ2-7; a weak D match, TRBD1 (5 bases). The length of the CDR3 is 12 residues. The germline gives CDR1 SGHKS, CDR2 YYEKEE (reference sequence). V was pared by 4 bases and J by 3 bases, with 8 bases between.

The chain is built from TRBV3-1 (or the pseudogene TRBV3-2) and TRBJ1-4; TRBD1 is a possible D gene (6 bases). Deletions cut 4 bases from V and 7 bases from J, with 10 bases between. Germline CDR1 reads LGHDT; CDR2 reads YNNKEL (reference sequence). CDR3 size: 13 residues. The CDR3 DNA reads TGTGCCAGCAGCCGGGGACACGGTGAAAAACTGTTTTTT. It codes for CASSRGHGEKLFF.

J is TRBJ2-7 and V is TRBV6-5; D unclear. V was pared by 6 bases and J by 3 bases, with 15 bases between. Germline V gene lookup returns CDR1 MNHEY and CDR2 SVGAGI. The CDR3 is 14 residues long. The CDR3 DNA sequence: TGTGCCAGCAGCACCTCACCGGTCATCTACGAGCAGTACTTC. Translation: CASSTSPVIYEQYF.

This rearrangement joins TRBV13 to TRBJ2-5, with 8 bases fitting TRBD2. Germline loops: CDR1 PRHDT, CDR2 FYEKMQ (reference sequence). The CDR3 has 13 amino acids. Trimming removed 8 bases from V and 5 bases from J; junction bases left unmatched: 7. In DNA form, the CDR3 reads TGTGCCAGCGCCAGCGGGAGATGGGAGACCCAGTACTTC. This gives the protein CASASGRWETQYF.

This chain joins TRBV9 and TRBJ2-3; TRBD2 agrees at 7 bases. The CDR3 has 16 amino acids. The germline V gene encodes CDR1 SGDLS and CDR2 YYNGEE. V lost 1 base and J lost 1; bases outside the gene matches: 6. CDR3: CASSVSFTSGTDTQYF. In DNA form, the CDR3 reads TGTGCCAGCAGCGTATCCTTTACTAGCGGCACAGATACGCAGTATTTT.

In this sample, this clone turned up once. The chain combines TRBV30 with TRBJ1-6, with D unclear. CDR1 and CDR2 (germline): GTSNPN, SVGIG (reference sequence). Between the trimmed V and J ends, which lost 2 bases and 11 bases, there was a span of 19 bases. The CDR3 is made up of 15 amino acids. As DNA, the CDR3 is TGTGCCTGGAGTCGTTTAAGGACGGGAAATGCACCCCTCCACTTT. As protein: CAWSRLRTGNAPLHF.

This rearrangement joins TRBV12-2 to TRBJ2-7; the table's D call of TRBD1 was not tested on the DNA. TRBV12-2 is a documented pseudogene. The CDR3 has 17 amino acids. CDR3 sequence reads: CASRPPYRASSSYEQYF. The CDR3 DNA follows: TGTGCAAGTCGCCCCCCTTACAGGGCCTCTAGCTCCTACGAGCAGTACTTC.

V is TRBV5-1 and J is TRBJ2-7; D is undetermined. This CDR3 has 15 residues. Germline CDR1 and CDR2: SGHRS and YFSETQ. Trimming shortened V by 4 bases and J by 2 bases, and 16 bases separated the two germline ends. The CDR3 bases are TGCGCCAGCAGCCCCGGCGGCGAAGGTACCTACGAGCAGTACTTC. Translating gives CASSPGGEGTYEQYF.

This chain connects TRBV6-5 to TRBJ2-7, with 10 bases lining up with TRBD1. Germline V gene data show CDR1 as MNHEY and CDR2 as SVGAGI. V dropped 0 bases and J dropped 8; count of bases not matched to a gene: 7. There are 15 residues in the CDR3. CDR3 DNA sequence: TGTGCCAGCAGTTACTCATGGACAGGGGGTGAGAAGCAGTACTTC. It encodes CASSYSWTGGEKQYF.

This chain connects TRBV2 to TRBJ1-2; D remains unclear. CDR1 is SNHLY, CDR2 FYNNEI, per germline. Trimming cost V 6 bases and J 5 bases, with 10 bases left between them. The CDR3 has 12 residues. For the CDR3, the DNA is TGTGCCAGCAGCGGCAGGACTTATGGCTACACCTTC. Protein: CASSGRTYGYTF.

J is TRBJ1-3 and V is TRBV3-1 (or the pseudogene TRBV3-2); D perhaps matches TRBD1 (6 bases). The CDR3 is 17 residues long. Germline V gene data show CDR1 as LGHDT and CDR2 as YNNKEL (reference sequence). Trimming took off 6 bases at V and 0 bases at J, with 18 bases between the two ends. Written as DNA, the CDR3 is TGTGCCAGCAGTCAAACACCGGGACACAGCTCTGGAAACACCATATATTTT. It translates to CASSQTPGHSSGNTIYF.

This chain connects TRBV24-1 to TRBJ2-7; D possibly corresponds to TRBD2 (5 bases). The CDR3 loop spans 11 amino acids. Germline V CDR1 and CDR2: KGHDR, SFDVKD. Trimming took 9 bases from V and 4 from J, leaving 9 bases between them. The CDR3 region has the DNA TGTGCCACCGGAGAGCGGTACGAGCAGTACTTC. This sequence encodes CATGERYEQYF.

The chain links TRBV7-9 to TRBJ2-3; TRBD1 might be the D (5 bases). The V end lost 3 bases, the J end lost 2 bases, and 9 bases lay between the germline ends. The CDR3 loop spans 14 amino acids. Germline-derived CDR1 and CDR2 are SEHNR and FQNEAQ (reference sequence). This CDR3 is CASSFDSYTDTQYF. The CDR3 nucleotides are TGTGCCAGCAGCTTTGACAGTTACACAGATACGCAGTATTTT.